This T cell receptor beta chain was sequenced in a study of T-cell memory formation after mild COVID-19. About the study: In these data, TCR clusters were largely donor specific. Study outcomes and limitations: Day 15 to 85 contracting clones showed balanced CD4/CD8; day 15 to 37 expanders favored CD4+. Shrinking CD4+ clones were chiefly CM and EM; CD8+ ones were chiefly EMRA.

TCRdb reprocessed the 5' RACE reads via MiXCR and lists one record per CDR3 protein. The sample records around 260,000 distinct CDR3 sequences, around 15% being singletons. Germline lookup yields CDR1 MNHEY and CDR2 SVGAGI. This CDR3 contains 14 residues. V lost 2 bases and J lost 6; bases outside the gene matches: 1. This clonotype was seen a few times. The antigen is undetermined. The sequence derives from a man in his late teens or twenties who had mild COVID-19 (a few samples of this study predate the infection). Cell type and time point are not known. The chain has TRBV6-5 and TRBJ2-1; 10 bases fit TRBD1. Sequenced input: PBMCs or a T cell subset sorted from them (not recorded which). The CDR3 here is CASSYGTGVNEQFF. The CDR3 DNA reads as TGTGCCAGCAGTTACGGGACAGGGGTCAATGAGCAGTTCTTC.